Listed below are T cell receptor beta chains from one sample, sequenced in a study of T cell changes during pregnancy in multiple sclerosis. Assay: immunoSEQ multiplex PCR; the TCRdb copy retains only in-frame clones and omits some. Of approximately 68,000 clones listed, roughly 89% are singletons. Sample: peripheral blood, taken in the third trimester of pregnancy. These receptors all come from a female donor in good health, enrolled as a control in a pregnancy study. CDR3s include the opening cysteine and the closing phenylalanine or tryptophan. A D gene is named only where the DNA matches it firmly. Not every row has a clone size; where given, it reads once, few, many or a size class.

j_call v_call d_call clone_size cdr3_nt cdr3_aa
TRBJ2-1 TRBV4-1 NA NA TGCGCCAGCAGCCTTTCCGATGAGCAGTTCTTC CASSLSDEQFF
TRBJ2-7 TRBV7-2 TRBD1 NA TGTGCCAGCAGCTTGGGACAGGACGACGAGCAGTACTTC CASSLGQDDEQYF
TRBJ1-6 TRBV6-5 TRBD1 NA TGTGCCAGCAGTCTGCGACAGGGTTACAATTCCCTCCACTTT CASSLRQGYNSLHF
TRBJ2-7 TRBV11-2 NA NA TGTGCCAGCAGCTTAGATCTCACGGGCTACGAGCAGTACTTC CASSLDLTGYEQYF
TRBJ2-3 TRBV7-2 TRBD2 NA TGTGCCAGCAGCTTGGGACTAGCGGGAGGTTTAGATACGCAGTATTTT CASSLGLAGGLDTQYF
TRBJ1-4 TRBV9 NA once TGTGCCAGCAGCGTTCACGGGGAAAAACTGTTTTTT CASSVHGEKLFF
TRBJ1-3 TRBV5-4 NA NA TGTGCCAGCAGCCGGAGCCTTGACAGAACGAACACCATATATTTT CASSRSLDRTNTIYF
TRBJ2-7 TRBV2 NA NA TGTGCCAGCAGTTACACGGAGTTCAAGCAGTACTTC CASSYTEFKQYF
TRBJ2-7 TRBV5-1 NA NA TGCGCCAGCAGCTTCGGCAGGGTGGACGAGCAGTACTTC CASSFGRVDEQYF
TRBJ2-7 TRBV6-5 TRBD1 NA TGTGCCAGCAGTAGGGACAGGGTATACGAGCAGTACTTC CASSRDRVYEQYF
TRBJ1-1 TRBV28 NA NA TGTGCCAGCAGTTTACGGCAGGGCAGGAGAGGCACTGAAGCTTTCTTT CASSLRQGRRGTEAFF
TRBJ1-3 TRBV7-2 NA few TGTGCCAGCAGCTTAGGGCCATCGAGGGGAAACACCATATATTTT CASSLGPSRGNTIYF
TRBJ1-1 TRBV5-4 TRBD1 NA TGTGCCAGCAGGCCAAGACAGGGGGCGAACACTGAAGCTTTCTTT CASRPRQGANTEAFF
TRBJ1-2 TRBV18 NA few TGTGCCAGCTCACCATACTCAAGGGGCAACTATGGCTACACCTTC CASSPYSRGNYGYTF
TRBJ2-7 TRBV6-1 TRBD2 NA TGTGCCAGCAGTGGGCAGCGGGGGGGGGTTTACGAGCAGTACTTC CASSGQRGGVYEQYF
TRBJ2-7 TRBV7-8 TRBD1 few TGTGCCAGCAGCCTATCGGGACAGGGGGGTCGCGAGCAGTACTTC CASSLSGQGGREQYF
TRBJ2-1 TRBV6-1 TRBD2 NA TGTGCCAGCAAGGATAGCGGGGGGAGCAATGAGCAGTTCTTC CASKDSGGSNEQFF
TRBJ1-4 TRBV5-1 TRBD1 NA TGCGCCAGCAGCGGAAGAGGACAGGGAGGAGAAAAACTGTTTTTT CASSGRGQGGEKLFF
TRBJ2-7 TRBV4-1 TRBD1 NA TGCGCCAGCAGCCGAGGGTCGACAGGGAGCTCCTACGAGCAGTACTTC CASSRGSTGSSYEQYF
TRBJ2-5 TRBV9 TRBD1 NA TGTGCCAGCAGCAGACAGGGGTGGCAGGAGACCCAGTACTTC CASSRQGWQETQYF
TRBJ1-2 TRBV19 NA NA TGTGCCAGTAATCCAGGGAACTATGGCTACACCTTC CASNPGNYGYTF
TRBJ2-7 TRBV5-1 TRBD1 NA TGCGCCAGCAGCTTGGGGGACAGCCTCACATACGAGCAGTACTTC CASSLGDSLTYEQYF
TRBJ2-7 TRBV6-4 TRBD2 NA TGTGCCAGCAGTGATCAACTAGCGGGTACCAATAGCTGTTACTTC CASSDQLAGTNSCYF
TRBJ2-1 TRBV12-2 NA NA TGTGCAAGTCGCTTAGTGATGGATTACGGGAGTAGATGCAATGAGCAGTTCTTC CASRLVMDYGSRCNEQFF
TRBJ2-3 TRBV10-2 NA NA TGCGCCAGCACCTACGGGGGTGAATATACGCAGTATTTT CASTYGGEYTQYF
TRBJ2-2 TRBV15 TRBD1 NA TGTGCCACCAGCAGAAGACAGGGGAACACCGGGGAGCTGTTTTTT CATSRRQGNTGELFF
TRBJ1-1 TRBV5-1 TRBD1 NA TGCGCCAGCAGCGAACAGGGGAGTAACACTGAAGCTTTCTTT CASSEQGSNTEAFF
TRBJ1-2 TRBV6-5 NA few TGTGCCAGCAGTCTCCGGGATGGCTATGGCTACACCTTC CASSLRDGYGYTF
TRBJ2-3 TRBV14 TRBD2 NA TGTGCCAGCAGCCATTTAGGGGAGACCGAATCTTTAGCGGGAGCGTACACAGATACGCAGTATTTT CASSHLGETESLAGAYTDTQYF
TRBJ2-2 TRBV10-2 NA NA TGCGCCAGCAGTGACAGGGGTGACACCGGGGAGCTGTTTTTT CASSDRGDTGELFF
TRBJ2-1 TRBV4-2 TRBD2 NA TGTGCCAGCAGCCAAGATGGTAGCGGGAGGGCCATATCCTACAATGAGCAGTTCTTC CASSQDGSGRAISYNEQFF
TRBJ1-2 TRBV9 NA NA TGTGCCAGCAGCGTAGTCGCGGGTGCCTATGGCTACACCTTC CASSVVAGAYGYTF